The 4 T cell receptor beta chains reported below all come from one sample, sequenced in a study of human T cells and chemical hapten exposure. TCRdb reanalysed the RACE reads using MiXCR and keeps one entry per CDR3 protein. The table lists 150,000 to 200,000 distinct CDR3 sequences, about 22% of them singletons. Specified time point: patch test 1, 2 weeks after DPC sensitization. Treatment given: therapeutic diphenylcyclopropenone sensitization with weekly scalp DPC. Sample: whole blood, taken in connection with sensitization to the hapten diphenylcyclopropenone (DPC). These receptors all stem from a woman aged 45 to 65 with alopecia areata. Some clones in this sample may be carry-over from other donors' samples.

This sequence joins TRBV29-1 and TRBJ2-5, with 7 bases that match TRBD2. The V and J ends lost 4 bases and 2 bases, in that order; junction bases with no gene match: 4. Germline CDR1 is SQVTM and CDR2 is ANQGSEA. This CDR3 has 13 residues. CDR3 region: CSVGEGTQETQYF. CDR3 nucleotide sequence: TGCAGCGTTGGGGAGGGGACGCAAGAGACCCAGTACTTC.

This clonotype was seen only a few times. The chain employs TRBV11-2 and TRBJ2-1; no clear D gene. Trimming left V 4 bases short and J 9 bases short, with 13 bases between. CDR3 length equals 13 residues. Germline lookup yields CDR1 SGHAT and CDR2 FQNNGV. CDR3 in DNA: TGTGCCAGCAGCTCCCTTGGCGTTAGTGAGCAGTTCTTC. Protein: CASSSLGVSEQFF.

This clonotype turned up a few times. This sequence joins TRBV11-2 and TRBJ2-2, with TRBD2 matching 8 bases. The CDR3 is 17 residues long. CDR1 and CDR2 from the germline V gene are SGHAT and FQNNGV. V shed 6 bases, J shed 1 base, and the junction held 10 bases outside the gene matches. Here the CDR3 reads CASRIGRGGRNTGELFF. The CDR3 bases are TGTGCCAGCAGAATCGGGAGGGGCGGGAGGAACACCGGGGAGCTGTTTTTT.

The rearrangement uses TRBV6-1 and TRBJ1-4; unclear D gene. The germline V and J ends were trimmed by 4 bases and 8 bases, with 11 bases remaining between them. Germline V gene lookup returns CDR1 MNHNS and CDR2 SASEGT. This CDR3 is 13 amino acids long. The CDR3 DNA is TGTGCCAGCAGTGTTGGGTCTTTCGAAAAACTGTTTTTT. Amino acids: CASSVGSFEKLFF.